This T cell receptor (beta chain) was sequenced during a study of blood T cell repertoires in COVID-19. The CDR3 is made up of 13 amino acids. Germline V gene lookup returns CDR1 MGHRA and CDR2 YSYEKL. Trimming removed 1 base from V and 5 bases from J, with 6 bases in between. Profiling relied on immunoSEQ multiplex PCR, and the TCRdb table lists in-frame clones only, not all of them. Here the sample spans under 100,000 clones, around 82% being singletons. The chain uses TRBV4-1 and TRBJ2-1; tentative D call: TRBD2 (6 bases). Input material: peripheral blood. The receptor comes from a man aged 55 to 70 with acute or convalescent COVID-19. The CDR3: CASSQGGDNEQFF. CDR3 sequence (DNA): TGCGCCAGCAGCCAAGGGGGGGACAATGAGCAGTTCTTC.